The sequence of this T cell receptor (beta chain) was determined in a study of blood T cell repertoires in COVID-19. Germline V gives CDR1 MNHEY, CDR2 SMNVEV (reference sequence). The CDR3 covers 13 residues. The germline V and J ends were trimmed by 10 bases and 6 bases, with 15 bases remaining between them. Only in-frame clones appear in the TCRdb table, and some are missing; sequencing was by immunoSEQ multiplex PCR. The table has under 200,000 clones, 85% seen once; the top ten hold almost 5%. The source of this sequence is a woman over 75 with acute or convalescent COVID-19. The chain links TRBV27 to TRBJ2-2, with D possibly TRBD2 on 7 matching bases. Sequences were obtained from peripheral blood. CDR3: CATRRGAAGELFF. CDR3 sequence (DNA): TGTGCCACCCGACGGGGGGCGGCCGGGGAGCTGTTTTTT.